One T cell receptor beta chain is described in this entry. This clonotype was counted ten times or more. Its antigen is currently not known. Base quality data are lacking; no much larger clone is found one base away. Libraries came from 5' RACE. The data were produced on a NextSeq 500. The TCR library protocol attached unique molecular identifiers to individual cDNA molecules to correct for sequencing error and PCR bias. Sequencing covered both TCR alpha and beta chains, and within each sample the abundances of alpha and beta sequences were tightly co-correlated. In the source study's methods: V gene, J gene and CDR3 annotation of TCR sequences was performed with Decombinator V4. TCRs were defined as expanded if a significant change between any two time points was detected under a Poisson model with p below 0.0001. TCR abundances were normalised to the total number of TCRs sequenced per sample and were expressed as counts per million. MAIT TCRs were defined by TRAV1-2 paired with TRAJ12, TRAJ20 or TRAJ33, and iNKT TCRs by TRAV10 paired with TRAJ18. VDJdb, accessed 1 November 2021, was searched for CMV, EBV and SARS-CoV-2 annotated TCRs, excluding TCRs annotated for multiple antigens. Using fastp at Q25 and MiXCR, TCRdb reprocessed the public reads and kept productive beta chains. Every distinct CDR3 protein forms one entry, paired with its most common genes and DNA. The V and J calls, along with clone size, are taken from TCRdb and not from the paper's own processing. The sample includes tens of thousands of distinct CDR3 sequences, with over 9.5% observed a single time. The ten largest make up 5.5% to 7.5% of the sample.

This entry is derived from a study of early T cells in non-severe SARS-CoV-2 infection (dated by TCRdb to the early 2020s). For the wider study: Bulk RNA from unsorted whole blood was used for TCR sequencing, so alpha and beta chains could not be paired. On the study overall, not on this receptor specifically: VDJdb matching was skewed toward anti-spike CD8 responses, so virus-specific expansions were likely underestimated and private and CD4 specificities were missed.

A case-control design nested within a healthcare worker cohort in London, UK, was used, with weekly nasopharyngeal swab PCR tests and blood sampling performed. Healthcare workers were enrolled in the week of the UK lockdown, from 23 to 31 March 2020, and were followed every week for up to roughly 16 weeks. The CDR3 measures 14 amino acids from cysteine to phenylalanine. The retained sequence is limited to the CDR3, 42 bases, with the frame set at the first base. For CDR1 and CDR2, the germline V gene (reference sequence) lists DFQATT and SNEGSKA. The junction carries 19 bases between V and J, which are trimmed by 6 bases and 5 bases respectively.

The sequenced sample was whole blood. The TCR comes from an adult who was a healthcare worker with PCR-confirmed SARS-CoV-2 infection or an uninfected control (not recorded which). The chain employs TRBV20-1 and TRBJ2-5; TRBD1 is a possible D gene, resting on 6 matching bases. The CDR3 in this case is CSAIQGHRPETQYF. The nucleotides read TGCAGTGCCATACAGGGACATCGGCCGGAGACCCAGTACTTC.